This is a list of T cell receptor beta chains from one sample in a study of blood T cell repertoires in COVID-19. Data came from immunoSEQ multiplex PCR; TCRdb stores just in-frame clones and leaves some out. Of under 200,000 clones in the sample, roughly 90% were seen once. Specimen: PBMCs or T cells enriched from blood (not recorded which). The receptors stem from a woman aged 50 to 65 who had recovered from COVID-19. The CDR3 runs from the conserved cysteine through the conserved F or W. Fields, in order: D gene, clone size, V gene, J gene, CDR3 DNA, CDR3 protein. D genes are given only for firm matches. Clone size is stated in some rows and not others, as once, few, many or a class when expanded.

>TRBD1|NA|TRBV18|TRBJ1-3
TGTGCCAGCTCACTTAGGAATACAGGGGAAAATGGAAACACCATATATTTT
CASSLRNTGENGNTIYF
>TRBD2|NA|TRBV24-1|TRBJ2-6
TGTGCCACCAGTCGGGGGGCTGGGGCCAACGTCCTGACTTTC
CATSRGAGANVLTF
>TRBD1|once|TRBV9|TRBJ1-6
TGTGCCAGCGGAACGGGACAGTATAATTCACCCCTCCACTTT
CASGTGQYNSPLHF
>TRBD1|NA|TRBV19|TRBJ1-3
TGTGCCAGTAGTATCCGGGACAGGCGCTCTGGAAACACCATATATTTT
CASSIRDRRSGNTIYF
>TRBD1|NA|TRBV4-1|TRBJ1-3
TGCGCCAGCAGCCAAGGAAGGGACAGGGCGATCTCCTCTGGAAACACCATATATTTT
CASSQGRDRAISSGNTIYF
>TRBD1|NA|TRBV5-8|TRBJ1-2
TGTGCCAGCAGCAGGGGACAGGGGGCTGCCGGCTACACCTTC
CASSRGQGAAGYTF
>NA|once|TRBV7-2|TRBJ2-5
TGTGCCAGCAGCTTCAAAGAGACCCAGTACTTC
CASSFKETQYF
>TRBD2|NA|TRBV9|TRBJ2-1
TGTGCCAGCAGCGTAGAGGGACTAGCGGGGATACAGTTCTTC
CASSVEGLAGIQFF
>TRBD1|NA|TRBV7-8|TRBJ2-3
TGTGCCAGCAGCTCCTCAGGGGGAAGTACGCAGTATTTT
CASSSSGGSTQYF
>NA|NA|TRBV29-1|TRBJ1-1
TGCAGCGTTGAGGGACACAGGAACACTGAAGCTTTCTTT
CSVEGHRNTEAFF
>NA|once|TRBV7-2|TRBJ2-3
TGTGCCAGCAGCTTTCGAGATGATACGCAGTATTTT
CASSFRDDTQYF
>NA|NA|TRBV5-1|TRBJ1-1
TGCGCCAGCAGCTTGGCCCCAGGGTTGAACACTGAAGCTTTCTTT
CASSLAPGLNTEAFF
>TRBD1|NA|TRBV11-3|TRBJ1-1
TGTGCCAGCAGCTTAATGGGCGGGCAGGGGGGCCCAGCTTTCTTT
CASSLMGGQGGPAFF
>NA|NA|TRBV4-2|TRBJ1-4
TGTGCCAGCAGCCAAGAGCGTCCGCGTAATGAAAAACTGTTTTTT
CASSQERPRNEKLFF
>NA|NA|TRBV6-2/TRBV6-3|TRBJ2-5
TGTGCCAGCAGCCGGAACAGGGGAGGAGAGACCCAGTACTTC
CASSRNRGGETQYF
>TRBD2|NA|TRBV7-2|TRBJ2-1
TGTGCCAGCAGCCTAGGTGGCGGGGGGGCCTACAATGAGCAGTTCTTC
CASSLGGGGAYNEQFF
>TRBD1|NA|TRBV7-3|TRBJ2-3
TGTGCCAGCAGCTCTCGGACAGGGGGAGGAGTGGATACGCAGTATTTT
CASSSRTGGGVDTQYF
>NA|NA|TRBV7-2|TRBJ2-7
TGTGCCAGCAGCTTAGGAGGGCAGGTATCTTCCTACGAGCAGTACTTC
CASSLGGQVSSYEQYF
>TRBD1|NA|TRBV7-3|TRBJ2-1
TGTGCCAGCAGTCCAACAACAGGGGGGAATGAGCAGTTCTTC
CASSPTTGGNEQFF
>NA|NA|TRBV24-1|TRBJ1-5
TGTGCCACCAGTGAGAGGGAATCCAATCAGCCCCAGCATTTT
CATSERESNQPQHF
>TRBD2|once|TRBV5-4|TRBJ2-2
TGTGCCAGCAGCTTGGTAGCGGGGACAACCGGGGAGCTGTTTTTT
CASSLVAGTTGELFF
>TRBD1|NA|TRBV6-2/TRBV6-3|TRBJ1-2
TGTGCCAGCAGTCGACAGGGGGCTGGAGGCTATGGCTACACCTTC
CASSRQGAGGYGYTF
>NA|NA|TRBV6-6|TRBJ1-1
TGTGCCAGCACCATGACAGGCGTGAACACTGAAGCTTTCTTT
CASTMTGVNTEAFF
>NA|NA|TRBV28|TRBJ1-4
TGTGCCAGCAGTTCAAGGGGAAAACTGTTTTTT
CASSSRGKLFF
>NA|few|TRBV7-6|TRBJ1-3
TGTGCCAGCAGCTTGGTACAGGGAACAGGAAACACCATATATTTT
CASSLVQGTGNTIYF
>NA|few|TRBV6-5|TRBJ1-4
TGTGCCAGCAATACAGGCACGACTAATGAAAAACTGTTTTTT
CASNTGTTNEKLFF
>NA|NA|TRBV6-4|TRBJ1-2
TGTGCCAGCAGTGACTCGGGGGGTGACTATGGCTACACCTTC
CASSDSGGDYGYTF
>TRBD2|NA|TRBV27|TRBJ2-5
TGTGCCAGCAGTTTCAGCGGGGAAGAAGAGACCCAGTACTTC
CASSFSGEEETQYF
>NA|NA|TRBV6-6|TRBJ1-5
TGTGCCAGCACCCCACTCGGGGGGGGCCCCAATCAGCCCCAGCATTTT
CASTPLGGGPNQPQHF
>TRBD1|NA|TRBV7-3|TRBJ2-1
TGTGCCAGCAGCTGGGACAGGGCCGACAATGAGCAGTTCTTC
CASSWDRADNEQFF
>TRBD1|NA|TRBV27|TRBJ2-2
TGTGCCAGCAGTTTCCTCATACTTCCGGGACAGGGCGACACCGGGGAGCTGTTTTTT
CASSFLILPGQGDTGELFF